This TCR beta chain is from a study of human T cells and chemical hapten exposure. V was clipped by 5 bases and J by 4 bases; unmatched bases: 4. The CDR3 contains 14 residues. Per germline, CDR1 SGHVS and CDR2 FQNEAQ. Described time point: patch test 3, about 24 weeks after DPC sensitization. Treatment here: therapeutic diphenylcyclopropenone sensitization with weekly scalp DPC. One entry per CDR3 protein, called by TCRdb with MiXCR from the RACE reads. Here the sample spans about 160,000 distinct CDR3 sequences, roughly 25% being singletons. The sequencing here drew on whole blood, taken in connection with sensitization to the hapten diphenylcyclopropenone (DPC). The V gene is TRBV7-8, the J gene TRBJ2-2, with TRBD2 matching 7 bases. The origin of this receptor is a woman between 18 and 29 years old with alopecia areata. Some clones in this sample may be carry-over from other donors' samples. The CDR3: CASSPTSATGELFF. CDR3 coding DNA: TGTGCCAGCAGCCCAACTAGCGCCACCGGGGAGCTGTTTTTT.